The 22 T cell receptor beta chains given below trace back to one sample, sequenced in a study of CD8 T cells in ankylosing spondylitis (TCRdb year 2017). Beyond this particular receptor, the publication reports: A TCR beta motif made up of several highly homologous amino acid variants appeared to be characteristic of blood from ankylosing spondylitis patients.

The library was made by 5' RACE. The reads were generated on an Illumina HiSeq 2500. Using fastp at Q25 and MiXCR, TCRdb reprocessed the public reads and kept productive beta chains. All rows with the same CDR3 protein become a single entry with the most common DNA and genes. This sample gives hundreds of thousands of distinct CDR3 sequences in total; 10% to 15% of them show up just once. The ten largest clones capture more than 0.5% of the sample. Their cognate antigens are unknown. The sequenced sample was blood, either unsorted or a sorted T cell fraction (not recorded which). The receptors here all came from a male donor with ankylosing spondylitis.

The CDR3 region has the DNA TGTGCCAGCTTACCCGGGACGGGGCCTGATGAAGCTTTCTTT. Translated, it gives CASLPGTGPDEAFF. V is TRBV18 and J is TRBJ1-1, with D maybe TRBD1 (5 bases). The CDR3 has 14 amino acids. Germline CDR1 reads KGHSH; CDR2 reads LQKENI. Deletions cut 7 bases from V and 7 bases from J, with 19 bases between.

In this sample, this clonotype turned up a few times. This sequence joins TRBV29-1 and TRBJ1-2, with a weak D call TRBD1 (5 bases). The V and J ends lost 4 bases and 8 bases respectively, with 14 bases between them. This CDR3 spans 12 amino acids. Germline CDR1 reads SQVTM; CDR2 reads ANQGSEA. CDR3: CSVARDRSGYTF. The CDR3 DNA reads as TGCAGCGTTGCCAGGGACCGTTCGGGCTACACCTTC.

This clonotype was recorded a few times. This sequence joins TRBV7-9 and TRBJ2-5, with D possibly TRBD1 on 5 matching bases. Trimming took 8 bases from V and 5 from J, leaving 21 bases between them. The germline V gene has CDR1 SEHNR and CDR2 FQNEAQ (reference sequence). CDR3 length: 15 amino acids. The CDR3 protein is CASAKGAFSSETQYF. CDR3 nucleotides: TGTGCCAGCGCCAAAGGGGCCTTCTCCTCCGAGACCCAGTACTTC.

The rearrangement uses TRBV5-1 and TRBJ1-5; D unresolved. Germline V gene data show CDR1 as SGHRS and CDR2 as YFSETQ. This CDR3 contains 18 residues. The V end was cut by 0 bases, the J end by 0 bases, with 16 bases between. This CDR3 is CASSLESPRRNSNQPQHF. In DNA, the CDR3 is TGCGCCAGCAGCTTGGAGAGCCCCCGCCGGAATAGCAATCAGCCCCAGCATTTT.

This clonotype was recorded a few times. The chain employs TRBV30 and TRBJ2-1; D is ambiguous. Between the trimmed V and J ends, which lost 3 bases and 0 bases, there was a span of 6 bases. Germline lookup yields CDR1 GTSNPN and CDR2 SVGIG (reference sequence). CDR3 length: 13 residues. CDR3 sequence (DNA): TGTGCCTGGAGGGCTGGCTCCTACAATGAGCAGTTCTTC. Encoded protein: CAWRAGSYNEQFF.

This clonotype was recorded a few times. This rearrangement joins TRBV7-2 to TRBJ2-3; D is uncertain. Germline CDR1 is SGHTA and CDR2 is FQGNSA. There are 14 residues in the CDR3. V gave up 2 bases and J gave up 4 bases, with 10 bases separating them. CDR3 region: CASSLNSPADTQYF. The DNA for the CDR3 is TGTGCCAGCAGCTTAAACTCCCCCGCAGATACGCAGTATTTT.

This clonotype was picked up a small number of times. The chain recombines TRBV6-1 with TRBJ2-3; 9 nucleotides agree with TRBD1. Germline CDR1 reads MNHNS; CDR2 reads SASEGT. The CDR3 is 14 amino acids. V gave up 6 bases and J gave up 3 bases; unmatched junction bases: 4. CDR3 residues: CASRHDRGTDTQYF. The DNA of the CDR3 is TGTGCCAGCAGACACGACAGGGGGACAGATACGCAGTATTTT.

This clonotype was detected a few times. V is TRBV6-6 and J is TRBJ2-7; TRBD1 or TRBD2 may be the D gene (5 bases each). The germline V gene encodes CDR1 MNHNY and CDR2 SVGAGI (reference sequence). The CDR3 runs to 13 residues. Deletions cut 6 bases from V and 5 bases from J, with 14 bases between. The CDR3 DNA reads as TGTGCCAGCAGGGGACGCCCTTGGGACGAGCAGTACTTC. Translation gives CASRGRPWDEQYF.

This clonotype was picked up a small number of times. V gene TRBV27 combines with J gene TRBJ1-1; 7 positions agree with TRBD1. There are 14 residues in the CDR3. Germline CDR1 is MNHEY and CDR2 is SMNVEV (reference sequence). V trimming: 5 bases; J trimming: 8 bases; junction bases outside the gene matches: 11. The CDR3 protein is CASSPGGGGAEAFF. CDR3 DNA sequence: TGTGCCAGCAGTCCCGGGGGAGGGGGCGCCGAAGCTTTCTTT.

This chain connects TRBV4-2 to TRBJ2-3; 7 nucleotides line up with TRBD2. The CDR3 sequence is 17 residues long. In germline, CDR1 is LGHNA, CDR2 YNFKEQ. After removal of 3 bases from V and 0 bases from J, the junction contained 9 bases not matched to a gene. CDR3 nucleotides: TGTGCCAGCAGCCAGGCCGTGGGGGGGGATAGCACAGATACGCAGTATTTT. Translated, it gives CASSQAVGGDSTDTQYF.

V gene TRBV7-9 combines with J gene TRBJ2-7; 7 bases match TRBD1. Germline V gene data show CDR1 as SEHNR and CDR2 as FQNEAQ (reference sequence). V lost 7 bases, J lost 1 base, and 7 bases stayed unmatched. The CDR3 covers 14 residues. For the CDR3, the DNA is TGTGCCAGCATCCGACAGGGTGGATCCTACGAGCAGTACTTC. Protein sequence: CASIRQGGSYEQYF.

This chain links TRBV20-1 with TRBJ2-7; the match to TRBD1 covers 7 bases. Germline V CDR1 and CDR2: DFQATT, SNEGSKA (reference sequence). V gave up 0 bases and J gave up 4 bases; unmatched junction bases: 6. The CDR3 is 14 residues long. CDR3 sequence reads: CSARDRQGIYEQYF. DNA of the CDR3: TGCAGTGCTAGAGACCGACAGGGAATTTACGAGCAGTACTTC.

The CDR3 is CASSPGQEGRSYEQYF. The CDR3 coding sequence is TGTGCCAGCAGCCCTGGACAGGAAGGAAGGTCCTACGAGCAGTACTTC. The rearrangement uses TRBV9 and TRBJ2-7; 7 bases are shared with TRBD1. The CDR3 has 16 residues. The germline gives CDR1 SGDLS, CDR2 YYNGEE. J was trimmed by 1 base and V by 4 bases; bases with no gene match: 11.

This rearrangement joins TRBV7-3 to TRBJ1-2; D remains ambiguous. The germline V gene encodes CDR1 SGHTA and CDR2 FQGTGA. The CDR3 runs 13 residues. The V gene lost 5 bases and the J gene lost 7 bases, with 14 bases spanning the gap. In nucleotides, the CDR3 is TGTGCCAGCAGCCCTGGGTCTTCGTTTGGCTACACCTTC. This encodes CASSPGSSFGYTF.

The rearrangement uses TRBV6-2 or TRBV6-3 and TRBJ2-1; possibly TRBD2 for D (6 bases). CDR3 length equals 15 residues. Trimming pared 7 bases from V and 3 bases from J, leaving 16 bases between. Germline V gene data show CDR1 as MNHEY and CDR2 as SVGEGT. The CDR3 sequence is CASIWAGSNYNEQFF. The DNA of the CDR3 is TGTGCCAGCATTTGGGCGGGGTCAAACTACAATGAGCAGTTCTTC.

This clonotype was seen more than once but under ten times. The chain couples TRBV7-2 to TRBJ1-2; D remains ambiguous. The CDR3 is made up of 15 amino acids. Germline lookup yields CDR1 SGHTA and CDR2 FQGNSA. Trimming shortened V by 2 bases and J by 4 bases, and 14 bases separated the two germline ends. The CDR3 reads CASSLFGLAGYGYTF. The DNA for the CDR3 is TGTGCCAGCAGCTTATTCGGCCTCGCAGGCTATGGCTACACCTTC.

CDR3 DNA sequence: TGCGCCAGCAGCCCATATCATGGGACAGGGGGCTCCGAGCAGTACTTC. This codes for CASSPYHGTGGSEQYF. The chain employs TRBV4-3 and TRBJ2-7; 12 positions match TRBD1. This CDR3 has 16 amino acids. Trimming removed 4 bases from V and 6 bases from J; junction bases left unmatched: 10. Per the germline V gene, CDR1 is LGHNA and CDR2 is YSLEER.

This clonotype was detected a few times. The CDR3 nucleotides are TGCAGTGCCTTCGGGCAGGCTAACGGGTTCTTC. Protein product: CSAFGQANGFF. This chain links TRBV20-1 with TRBJ2-1; no firm D call. Trimming shortened V by 6 bases and J by 15 bases, and 18 bases separated the two germline ends. CDR1 is DFQATT, CDR2 SNEGSKA, per germline (reference sequence). CDR3 size: 11 residues.

The chain joins TRBV5-1 to TRBJ2-7; D might be TRBD2 (5 bases). Trimming stripped 6 bases from V and 2 bases from J, with 18 bases between. The germline V gene encodes CDR1 SGHRS and CDR2 YFSETQ. The CDR3 covers 15 residues. The CDR3 DNA reads as TGCGCCAGCACCCAAGAACGGGGATACACCTACGAGCAGTACTTC. As protein: CASTQERGYTYEQYF. Variable domain in full (rest from reference TRBV5-1 and TRBJ2-7): KAGVTQTPRYLIKTRGQQVTLSCSPISGHRSVSWYQQTPGQGLQFLFEYFSETQRNKGNFPGRFSGRQFSNSRSEMNVSTLELGDSALYLCASTQERGYTYEQYFGPGTRLTVT.

This clonotype was observed a few times. This chain joins TRBV7-9 and TRBJ2-3; either TRBD1 or TRBD2 may fit D (5 bases each). This CDR3 comprises 14 residues. The V end lost 5 bases, the J end lost 1 base, and 10 bases lay between the germline ends. From germline, CDR1 is SEHNR and CDR2 FQNEAQ (reference sequence). The CDR3 bases are TGTGCCAGCAGCCAGATGGGGGGCACAGATACGCAGTATTTT. Its translation is CASSQMGGTDTQYF.

This chain joins TRBV6-2 or TRBV6-3 and TRBJ1-5; D perhaps matches TRBD1 (6 bases). This CDR3 has 13 residues. V lost 7 bases and J 5 bases, leaving 12 bases between the germline ends. Germline V gives CDR1 MNHEY, CDR2 SVGEGT. This CDR3 is CASNTDRYQPQHF. CDR3 in DNA: TGTGCCAGCAACACTGACAGGTATCAGCCCCAGCATTTT.

This clonotype has only a few counts. CDR3 in amino acids: CATSDFRSRGYNEQFF. The CDR3 bases are TGTGCCACCAGTGATTTCCGGTCTCGTGGGTACAATGAGCAGTTCTTC. The chain couples TRBV24-1 to TRBJ2-1; no clear D gene. The germline V gene has CDR1 KGHDR and CDR2 SFDVKD. The CDR3 is 16 residues long. V dropped 1 base and J dropped 4 bases, with 13 bases sitting between them.